This is a list of T cell receptor beta chains from one sample in a study of spatial heterogeneity in lung cancer. TCRdb used MiXCR to reprocess the 5' RACE reads, holding one entry per CDR3 protein. This sample has some 43,000 distinct CDR3 sequences; 10% to 13% occur once, and the top ten carry roughly 17%. The specimen was PBMCs, collected at follow-up. The receptors come from a female donor with early-stage non-small cell lung cancer. The CDR3 runs from the conserved cysteine through the conserved F or W. The order of the fields is V gene, J gene, clone size, D gene, CDR3 protein, CDR3 DNA. A D gene is named only where the DNA matches it firmly. A row's size may be missing; if present it is once, few, many or a size class.

>TRBV14|TRBJ2-3|few|TRBD1
CASSQDLTGWDTQYF
TGTGCCAGCAGCCAAGATCTGACAGGGTGGGATACGCAGTATTTT
>TRBV5-1|TRBJ2-5|-|TRBD2
CASSPGLAGQETQYF
TGCGCCAGCAGCCCGGGACTAGCGGGACAAGAGACCCAGTACTTC
>TRBV29-1|TRBJ1-1|many|-
CSVAQVGMNTEAFF
TGCAGCGTTGCCCAGGTCGGTATGAACACTGAAGCTTTCTTT
>TRBV12-3/TRBV12-4|TRBJ2-1|few|-
CASSLEVFGQYNEQFF
TGTGCCAGCAGTTTAGAGGTATTCGGACAGTACAATGAGCAGTTCTTC
>TRBV19|TRBJ1-2|many|TRBD1
CATSKARDRTPGDYGYTF
TGTGCCACCTCTAAGGCCCGGGACAGGACACCCGGGGACTATGGCTACACCTTC
>TRBV4-1|TRBJ1-1|few|TRBD1
CASSQTLDRGTEAFF
TGCGCCAGCAGCCAAACACTGGACAGGGGCACTGAAGCTTTCTTT
>TRBV13|TRBJ2-1|many|-
CASSPTGGPFEQFF
TGTGCCAGCAGCCCCACCGGGGGGCCGTTTGAGCAGTTCTTC
>TRBV7-9|TRBJ2-3|many|-
CASSPETDTQYF
TGTGCCAGCAGCCCTGAAACAGATACGCAGTATTTT
>TRBV20-1|TRBJ1-1|many|-
CSASWDTEAFF
TGCAGTGCTAGCTGGGACACTGAAGCTTTCTTT
>TRBV5-4|TRBJ2-3|many|-
CASSLASGSTDTQYF
TGTGCCAGCAGCTTGGCGAGCGGTAGCACAGATACGCAGTATTTT
>TRBV20-1|TRBJ1-2|-|-
CSAREWGGLYGYTF
TGCAGTGCTAGAGAATGGGGGGGCCTTTATGGCTACACCTTC
>TRBV5-8|TRBJ1-5|few|-
CASGPGLSNQPQHF
TGTGCCAGCGGACCGGGACTGAGCAATCAGCCCCAGCATTTT
>TRBV4-3|TRBJ1-2|many|TRBD1
CASSQDLGMTGYYGYTF
TGCGCCAGCAGCCAAGATTTAGGGATGACAGGGTACTATGGCTACACCTTC
>TRBV5-6|TRBJ1-4|many|-
CASSFGQGYEKLFF
TGTGCCAGCAGCTTTGGGCAGGGTTACGAAAAACTGTTTTTT
>TRBV29-1|TRBJ1-4|few|TRBD1
CSVGRGPGEKLFF
TGCAGCGTTGGCAGGGGGCCTGGGGAAAAACTGTTTTTT
>TRBV20-1|TRBJ2-3|-|-
CSAREWRGLHTQYF
TGCAGTGCTAGGGAGTGGCGGGGATTGCATACGCAGTATTTT
>TRBV24-1|TRBJ2-3|few|TRBD2
CATSDPRLAADTQYF
TGTGCCACCAGTGATCCGAGACTAGCGGCAGATACGCAGTATTTT
>TRBV28|TRBJ2-3|many|-
CASSPGAGSTDTQYF
TGTGCCAGCAGCCCCGGTGCGGGAAGCACAGATACGCAGTATTTT
>TRBV4-3|TRBJ2-1|few|TRBD2
CASSQEPAAGGKGEQFF
TGCGCCAGCAGCCAGGAGCCGGCAGCGGGGGGGAAGGGTGAGCAGTTCTTC
>TRBV5-4|TRBJ2-5|-|-
CVSSLGGLGETQYF
TGTGTCAGCAGCTTGGGAGGCTTAGGGGAGACCCAGTACTTC
>TRBV7-2|TRBJ2-2|-|-
CASSGAGGLTGELFF
TGTGCCAGCAGCGGCGCCGGGGGCCTCACCGGGGAGCTGTTTTTT
>TRBV11-3|TRBJ1-1|many|-
CASSLEDNTEAFF
TGTGCCAGCAGCTTAGAGGATAACACTGAAGCTTTCTTT
>TRBV6-2/TRBV6-3|TRBJ1-3|-|-
CASSYAGYGNTIYF
TGTGCCAGCAGTTACGCAGGGTACGGAAACACCATATATTTT
>TRBV11-2|TRBJ2-7|-|-
CASSPEGRSGEFTGRIREQYF
TGTGCCAGCAGCCCCGAAGGTCGGTCAGGGGAGTTCACGGGACGAATTAGGGAGCAGTACTTC
>TRBV9|TRBJ2-2|-|TRBD2
CASSLAGDGTGELFF
TGTGCCAGCAGCCTAGCGGGGGACGGCACCGGGGAGCTGTTTTTT
>TRBV7-9|TRBJ2-2|-|-
CASSLMAETGELFF
TGTGCCAGCAGCCTCATGGCTGAAACCGGGGAGCTGTTTTTT
>TRBV5-1|TRBJ1-4|-|-
CASRFTGTEEKLFF
TGCGCCAGCAGATTTACCGGGACGGAAGAAAAACTGTTTTTT
>TRBV7-3|TRBJ2-2|-|TRBD2
CASSLNDIRLAEYTGELFF
TGTGCCAGCAGCTTAAACGATATCAGACTAGCGGAGTACACCGGGGAGCTGTTTTTT
>TRBV9|TRBJ2-1|many|TRBD2
CASSVALSSGGINEQFF
TGTGCCAGCAGCGTAGCGTTATCCAGCGGGGGGATCAATGAGCAGTTCTTC
>TRBV7-2|TRBJ2-5|many|TRBD2
CASSLLAGVQETQYF
TGTGCCAGCAGCCTTCTAGCGGGGGTCCAAGAGACCCAGTACTTC
>TRBV19|TRBJ1-1|-|TRBD1
CASSIRDSNTEAFF
TGTGCCAGTAGTATCCGGGACAGCAACACTGAAGCTTTCTTT
>TRBV7-3|TRBJ2-2|many|-
CASSITSVLGNTGELFF
TGTGCCAGCAGCATAACCTCTGTCCTGGGGAACACCGGGGAGCTGTTTTTT
>TRBV5-4|TRBJ1-6|many|-
CASSLGVSPLHF
TGTGCCAGCAGCTTAGGGGTTTCACCCCTCCACTTT
>TRBV5-1|TRBJ2-5|-|-
CASIPTGTGGETQYF
TGCGCCAGCATCCCGACCGGGACCGGCGGAGAGACCCAGTACTTC
>TRBV9|TRBJ1-1|few|-
CASSVVGGNTEAFF
TGTGCCAGCAGCGTAGTCGGGGGGAACACTGAAGCTTTCTTT
>TRBV6-5|TRBJ1-1|-|-
CASSAQRGFTEAFF
TGTGCCAGCAGTGCTCAGAGGGGGTTCACTGAAGCTTTCTTT
>TRBV29-1|TRBJ2-5|-|-
CSLWRGETQYF
TGCAGTCTCTGGAGGGGGGAGACCCAGTACTTC
>TRBV28|TRBJ2-7|few|TRBD2
CASSNPSPGTSGNEQYF
TGTGCCAGCAGCAACCCATCACCCGGGACTAGCGGGAACGAGCAGTACTTC
>TRBV20-1|TRBJ1-4|many|-
CSASAVTGMGEKLFF
TGCAGTGCGTCGGCCGTAACAGGGATGGGTGAAAAACTGTTTTTT
>TRBV20-1|TRBJ2-4|many|TRBD2
CSARPPWGSGGNIQYF
TGCAGTGCTAGACCCCCCTGGGGTAGCGGGGGGAACATTCAGTACTTC
>TRBV5-1|TRBJ1-1|many|TRBD1
CASSRTGGWTNTEAFF
TGCGCCAGCAGCCGGACAGGGGGCTGGACCAACACTGAAGCTTTCTTT
>TRBV7-3|TRBJ2-5|few|-
CASSLGVQETQYF
TGTGCCAGCAGCCTGGGGGTCCAAGAGACCCAGTACTTC